These T cell receptor beta chains were read from a single sample in a study of vaccination effects on CD4 cells after COVID-19. The data were produced by immunoSEQ multiplex PCR, yet TCRdb's version contains in-frame clones alone and is incomplete. The sample has about 57,000 clones; 78% are singletons. These receptors lack a known antigen. Here the sequenced sample was CD4+ T cells from PBMCs cultured without peptide, taken after COVID-19 vaccination. The receptors were sampled from a human donor who received a COVID-19 vaccine. The conserved cysteine and the conserved F or W are not part of the CDR3 here. A D gene is named only where the DNA matches it firmly.

CDR3aa,len,v_gene,d_gene,j_gene
ASSARTENNEQF,12,TRBV2,-,TRBJ2-1
ASSLTHGTDEQY,12,TRBV5-4,-,TRBJ2-7
ASSDPGLGKRGYT,13,TRBV18,-,TRBJ1-2
ASTEAGGAGGYT,12,TRBV25-1,TRBD1,TRBJ1-2
ASSYSVGGRGRNEQF,15,TRBV6-2/TRBV6-3,-,TRBJ2-1
ASSYDPNSPLH,11,TRBV6-6,-,TRBJ1-6
ASSTGPQNIQY,11,TRBV19,-,TRBJ2-4
ASTSTTSYEQY,11,TRBV7-9,-,TRBJ2-7
ASSWRTENLYGYT,13,TRBV6-5,-,TRBJ1-2
ATSDPWQSYGYT,12,TRBV24-1,-,TRBJ1-2
ASSGNSHEQF,10,TRBV5-4,-,TRBJ2-1
ASKERGGYEQF,11,TRBV2,TRBD2,TRBJ2-1
ASRLGISTNEKLF,13,TRBV7-3,-,TRBJ1-4
ASTPVHGELF,10,TRBV6-5,-,TRBJ2-2
ASSSRLPGLGGSGNEQF,17,TRBV11-2,TRBD2,TRBJ2-1
ASSVEGRSNQPQH,13,TRBV6-4,-,TRBJ1-5
ASSLSGTDTQY,11,TRBV12-3/TRBV12-4,-,TRBJ2-3
AISLPGGKGYGYT,13,TRBV10-3,-,TRBJ1-2
ASSLPGAPYNEQF,13,TRBV28,-,TRBJ2-1
ASSLSSYNSPLH,12,TRBV7-9,-,TRBJ1-6
ASSRSANEQF,10,TRBV2,-,TRBJ2-1
ASSPEIETQY,10,TRBV18,-,TRBJ2-5
ASSSGQSSYNEQF,13,TRBV5-4,-,TRBJ2-1
ASSVETKSTDTQY,13,TRBV9,-,TRBJ2-3
ASSPFPGQGGTEAF,14,TRBV18,-,TRBJ1-1
ASSLVTGKGKLF,12,TRBV11-2,-,TRBJ1-4
ASSLYRDRGFYGYT,14,TRBV11-2,TRBD1,TRBJ1-2
ASSLGASGSYNEQF,14,TRBV11-2,TRBD2,TRBJ2-1
ASSRGQGREETQY,13,TRBV5-1,TRBD1,TRBJ2-5
ASTGSSRGGGPDTQY,15,TRBV7-2,-,TRBJ2-3
ASSPLGTSRIRSYEQY,16,TRBV3-1/TRBV3-2,TRBD2,TRBJ2-7
ASGTGDAGYT,10,TRBV10-3,TRBD1,TRBJ1-2
AWSSQDRFNQPQH,13,TRBV30,-,TRBJ1-5